This is a list of T cell receptor beta chains from one sample in a study of T cells in Graves' hyperthyroidism and ophthalmopathy. One entry per CDR3 protein results from TCRdb running MiXCR on the multiplex PCR reads. The sample carries 30,000 to 35,000 distinct CDR3 sequences, 52% recorded once. The sample taken for sequencing was blood. These receptors all come from a woman aged 40 to 55 with Graves' ophthalmopathy. CDR3s include the opening cysteine and the closing phenylalanine or tryptophan. A D gene is named only where the DNA matches it firmly. Not every row has a clone size; where given, it reads once, few, many or a size class.

d_gene,j_gene,abundance,v_gene,CDR3aa,CDR3nt
TRBD2,TRBJ2-5,.,TRBV13,CASSYGGREGNQPQYF,TGTGCCAGCAGCTACGGCGGGAGGGAGGGCAATCAGCCCCAGTACTTC
.,TRBJ2-3,.,TRBV20-1,CSATLKGSIDEQYF,TGCAGTGCTACTTTAAAGGGGTCAATCGATGAGCAGTATTTT
.,TRBJ1-1,many,TRBV12-3/TRBV12-4,CASSFGGTYREAFF,TGTGCCAGCAGTTTCGGGGGGACATACAGGGAAGCTTTCTTT
TRBD1,TRBJ1-2,.,TRBV20-1,CSATQGAGGYTF,TGCAGTGCTACACAGGGGGCAGGAGGCTACACCTTC
.,TRBJ1-2,.,TRBV20-1,CSATGTDYGYTF,TGCAGTGCTACCGGGACGGACTATGGCTACACCTTC
.,TRBJ1-1,many,TRBV2,CASSEWGGAGTEAFF,TGTGCCAGCAGTGAATGGGGGGGCGCAGGCACTGAAGCTTTCTTT
.,TRBJ1-6,few,TRBV9,CASSLRDPGMEYNSPLHF,TGTGCCAGCTCACTCCGGGACCCTGGGATGGAATATAATTCACCCCTCCACTTT
.,TRBJ2-7,.,TRBV13,CASSLEGAGGAYEQYF,TGTGCCAGCAGCTTAGAGGGGGCAGGGGGGGCCTACGAGCAGTACTTC
.,TRBJ2-5,few,TRBV7-8,CASSPEGIGQPQYF,TGTGCCAGCAGCCCCGAAGGGATCGGCCAGCCCCAGTACTTC
TRBD2,TRBJ2-1,.,TRBV10-1,CANTKKPRTSGSGNEQFF,TGTGCCAACACTAAAAAACCCCGGACTAGCGGGAGTGGAAATGAGCAGTTCTTC
.,TRBJ1-6,.,TRBV11-3,CASRDTGTSSPLHF,TGTGCCAGCAGGGATACAGGGACAAGTTCACCCCTCCACTTT
TRBD2,TRBJ2-4,many,TRBV2,CASRGGLAVAKNIQYF,TGTGCCAGCAGGGGAGGACTAGCGGTAGCCAAAAACATTCAGTACTTC
.,TRBJ1-2,medium-sized,TRBV7-2,CASSLGAGNYGYTF,TGTGCCAGCAGCTTAGGGGCAGGGAACTATGGCTACACCTTC
TRBD2,TRBJ2-1,few,TRBV19,CASSLGTSGYNEQFF,TGTGCCAGTAGTCTTGGGACTAGCGGATACAATGAGCAGTTCTTC
.,TRBJ1-5,many,TRBV28,CASSLQQGNQPQHF,TGTGCCAGCAGCCTCCAACAGGGAAATCAGCCCCAGCATTTT
.,TRBJ2-1,.,TRBV14,CASSLPADYNEQFF,TGTGCCAGCAGCCTCCCAGCGGACTACAATGAGCAGTTCTTC
TRBD1,TRBJ2-5,many,TRBV6-1,CASSPGQGAEGETQYF,TGTGCCAGCAGTCCTGGACAGGGGGCCGAGGGGGAGACCCAGTACTTC
.,TRBJ2-5,many,TRBV5-6,CASSFRGARSRETQYF,TGTGCCAGCAGCTTCCGGGGGGCTAGATCCAGGGAGACCCAGTACTTC
.,TRBJ1-5,.,TRBV15,CATSIPRFGYNQPQHF,TGTGCCACCAGCATCCCGCGGTTCGGTTACAATCAGCCCCAGCATTTT
.,TRBJ1-3,many,TRBV5-1,CASSLAPGALGNTIYF,TGCGCCAGCAGCTTGGCCCCAGGGGCTTTGGGAAACACCATATATTTT
.,TRBJ2-6,few,TRBV2,CASSDGANVLTF,TGTGCCAGCAGTGATGGGGCCAACGTCCTGACTTTC
.,TRBJ2-6,many,TRBV4-1,CASSQDRRENSGANVLTF,TGCGCCAGCAGCCAAGATAGGCGGGAAAACTCTGGGGCCAACGTCCTGACTTTC
TRBD2,TRBJ2-7,many,TRBV5-1,CASTSGGLALEQYF,TGCGCCAGCACTAGCGGGGGGCTAGCACTCGAGCAGTACTTC
.,TRBJ2-2,many,TRBV6-5,CASSYSGGVGTGELFF,TGTGCCAGCAGTTACTCAGGAGGGGTTGGTACCGGGGAGCTGTTTTTT
.,TRBJ1-1,.,TRBV25-1,CACSARPYGAWNTEAFF,.
.,TRBJ1-1,many,TRBV7-9,CASSLGGMNTEAFF,TGTGCCAGCAGCTTAGGGGGGATGAACACTGAAGCTTTCTTT
TRBD1,TRBJ1-5,many,TRBV28,CASSSPGTGGQQPQHF,TGTGCCAGCAGTTCCCCCGGGACAGGGGGCCAACAGCCCCAGCATTTT
.,TRBJ2-7,many,TRBV6-1,CASSEADSSYEQYF,TGTGCCAGCAGTGAAGCTGACTCCTCCTACGAGCAGTACTTC
TRBD1,TRBJ1-6,.,TRBV4-3,CAGGDRNSPLHF,TGCGCCGGTGGGGACAGAAATTCACCCCTCCACTTT
.,TRBJ1-5,.,TRBV14,CASSHAGGQPQHF,TGTGCCAGCAGCCATGCGGGGGGTCAGCCCCAGCATTTT
TRBD2,TRBJ2-1,many,TRBV19,CATRRRREGSGEQFF,TGTGCCACACGAAGACGGCGGGAGGGATCGGGTGAGCAGTTCTTC
TRBD1,TRBJ2-6,.,TRBV29-1,CSVEVDRGLGANVLTF,TGCAGCGTTGAAGTTGACAGGGGGCTTGGGGCCAACGTCCTGACTTTC
.,TRBJ1-1,.,TRBV10-3,CAISATYTEAFF,TGTGCCATCAGTGCCACCTACACTGAAGCTTTCTTT
TRBD1,TRBJ1-1,many,TRBV9,CASSVRTGGTEAFF,TGTGCCAGCAGCGTTAGGACAGGGGGGACTGAAGCTTTCTTT
.,TRBJ1-5,.,TRBV5-6,CVSSLRGSGNQPQHF,TGTGTCAGCAGTTTGCGGGGGTCGGGCAATCAGCCCCAGCATTTT
TRBD2,TRBJ2-1,.,TRBV20-1,CSARVSGSSPEQFF,TGCAGTGCTAGAGTGAGCGGGAGTAGCCCGGAGCAGTTCTTC
.,TRBJ2-5,many,TRBV2,CASSGLARETQYF,TGTGCCAGCAGTGGCCTAGCGAGAGAGACCCAGTACTTC
.,TRBJ1-1,many,TRBV19,CASSRTYTEAFF,TGTGCCAGTAGCCGGACTTACACTGAAGCTTTCTTT
.,TRBJ1-1,many,TRBV9,CASSPTGRMNTEAFF,TGTGCCAGCAGCCCCACGGGCAGAATGAACACTGAAGCTTTCTTT
TRBD2,TRBJ2-3,.,TRBV10-3,CAISYTSGALDTQYF,TGTGCCATCAGTTATACTAGCGGGGCCTTAGATACGCAGTATTTT
TRBD2,TRBJ2-7,.,TRBV7-2,CASSLALTSGICERYF,TGTGCCAGCAGCTTAGCGTTAACTAGCGGGATCTGTGAGCGGTACTTC
.,TRBJ1-5,.,TRBV15,CATSSVSGSNQPQHF,TGTGCCACCAGCAGCGTTTCAGGGAGCAATCAGCCCCAGCATTTT
TRBD2,TRBJ2-7,.,TRBV11-2,CASSSPLAGYEQYF,TGTGCCAGCAGCTCGCCTCTAGCGGGTTACGAGCAGTACTTC
.,TRBJ2-3,many,TRBV11-2,CASSPVLDTQYF,TGTGCCAGCAGCCCAGTCTTGGATACGCAGTATTTT
.,TRBJ2-5,.,TRBV20-1,CSAATETQYF,TGCAGTGCCGCTACGGAGACCCAGTACTTC
.,TRBJ2-3,few,TRBV29-1,CSVEPSTDTQYF,TGCAGCGTTGAACCCAGCACAGATACGCAGTATTTT
.,TRBJ1-3,many,TRBV7-2,CASSLGGRGVGSGNTIYF,TGTGCCAGCAGCTTAGGGGGAAGGGGGGTGGGGTCTGGAAACACCATATATTTT
TRBD1,TRBJ2-1,many,TRBV7-2,CASSFTLGQTYNEQFF,TGTGCCAGCAGCTTCACTTTGGGACAGACCTACAATGAGCAGTTCTTC
TRBD1,TRBJ2-1,.,TRBV5-1,CASSLASGGLFTYNEQFF,TGCGCCAGCAGCCTGGCCTCAGGGGGATTATTTACCTACAATGAGCAGTTCTTC
TRBD1,TRBJ1-5,.,TRBV10-3,CAISSGQGAYEHF,TGTGCCATCAGCTCCGGACAGGGTGCCTACGAGCATTTT
TRBD1,TRBJ2-1,.,TRBV5-1,CASSPTGVLDEQFF,TGCGCCAGCAGCCCCACAGGGGTTCTGGATGAGCAGTTCTTC
.,TRBJ2-1,many,TRBV7-2,CASSLGGYMAIF,TGTGCCAGCAGCTTAGGGGGGTATATGGCGATCTTC